This T cell receptor beta chain was sequenced in a study of blood T cell repertoires in COVID-19. In its sample, this clone was seen a few times. Authors' processing steps: Cell counts per sample came from amplifying reference gene primers. TCRdb's table, derived via immunoSEQ multiplex PCR, lists solely in-frame clones and lacks some. V and J calls and clone size are given by that table; D and trimming were obtained from the DNA. The table has some 120,000 clones, roughly 76% seen once. Sequenced material: peripheral blood. The receptor was derived from a human donor in a cohort sampled during active COVID-19.

The CDR3 DNA is TGTGCCAGCAGCTTATTTTCGGGTTCGGTGTCCCAAGCTGAAGCTTTCTTT. Amino acids: CASSLFSGSVSQAEAFF. The V and J genes are TRBV7-6 and TRBJ1-1; D unclear. Germline assignment: CDR1 SGHVS and CDR2 FNYEAQ. V lost 2 bases, J lost 6 bases, and 22 bases lay in between. The CDR3 extends over 17 amino acids.